A selection of T cell receptor beta chains follows, all from one sample in a study of shared clonotypes between healthy human individuals. Libraries were prepared by immunoSEQ multiplex PCR; TCRdb keeps only in-frame clonotypes and omits some of them. This sample has around 2.3 million clones; approximately 96% occur once, and the top ten carry roughly 0.13%. The sample was naive CD4+ T cells sorted from blood. Receptors originate from a man between 18 and 35 years old in good health. CDR3s include the opening cysteine and the closing phenylalanine or tryptophan. Fields, in order: D gene, J gene, V gene, clone size, CDR3 DNA, CDR3 protein. A D gene is named only where the DNA matches it firmly. Expanded clones are given a class, and other clones once, few, many or no size at all.

D: TRBD2; J: TRBJ2-2; V: TRBV11-2; size: NA; DNA: TGTGCCAGCAGTTCGGCTAGCGGGGGCACCGGGGAGCTGTTTTTT; CDR3: CASSSASGGTGELFF
D: NA; J: TRBJ2-3; V: TRBV7-9; size: NA; DNA: TGTGCCAGCAGCCCGCGGGGTGGGGGCACATCCACAGATACGCAGTATTTT; CDR3: CASSPRGGGTSTDTQYF
D: NA; J: TRBJ2-5; V: TRBV6-1; size: NA; DNA: TGTGCCAGCGAAAGAGGGGGGCCGGCCCAGTACTTC; CDR3: CASERGGPAQYF
D: NA; J: TRBJ1-2; V: TRBV6-5; size: NA; DNA: TGTGCCAGCAGTTACTCAGGGAGGGCGGGCTACACCTTC; CDR3: CASSYSGRAGYTF
D: TRBD2; J: TRBJ2-7; V: TRBV4-2; size: NA; DNA: TGTGCCAGCAGCCTGAGTTCGGCTAGCGGCTCCTACGAGCAGTACTTC; CDR3: CASSLSSASGSYEQYF
D: NA; J: TRBJ2-3; V: TRBV25-1; size: NA; DNA: TGTGCCAGCAGTCCGGCTGAAAAGCAGTATTTT; CDR3: CASSPAEKQYF
D: NA; J: TRBJ1-5; V: TRBV6-5; size: few; DNA: TGTGCCAGCAGTTTGAAGGGTTCAAATAGCAATCAGCCCCAGCATTTT; CDR3: CASSLKGSNSNQPQHF
D: TRBD2; J: TRBJ2-5; V: TRBV2; size: NA; DNA: TGTGCCAGCCGAGGGACTAGCGGACAAGAGACCCAGTACTTC; CDR3: CASRGTSGQETQYF
D: NA; J: TRBJ1-1; V: TRBV5-1; size: NA; DNA: TGCGCCAGCAGCTTGGCCCTCCGGGGGCGGGTTGAAGCTTTCTTT; CDR3: CASSLALRGRVEAFF
D: TRBD1; J: TRBJ1-3; V: TRBV28; size: NA; DNA: TGTGCCAGCAGTTTAGGGACAGGCTCTGGAAACACCATATATTTT; CDR3: CASSLGTGSGNTIYF
D: TRBD1; J: TRBJ2-5; V: TRBV10-3; size: NA; DNA: TGTGCCATCAGAGGACAGGGAATGGAAGGGGAGACCCAGTACTTC; CDR3: CAIRGQGMEGETQYF
D: NA; J: TRBJ2-7; V: TRBV19; size: NA; DNA: TGTGCCAGTAGTACGAGACAGGAGCTGTTTTACGAGCAGTACTTC; CDR3: CASSTRQELFYEQYF
D: NA; J: TRBJ2-7; V: TRBV5-4; size: NA; DNA: TGTGCCAGCAGCCCCCAGGGACTCTACGAGCAGTACTTC; CDR3: CASSPQGLYEQYF
D: TRBD2; J: TRBJ2-1; V: TRBV5-1; size: NA; DNA: TGCGCCAGCAGCCTGGGACTAGCCTCGAACAATGAGCAGTTCTTC; CDR3: CASSLGLASNNEQFF
D: NA; J: TRBJ2-5; V: TRBV2; size: NA; DNA: TGTGCCAGCAGAGCTAGCGTTCCACAAGTTGAGACCCAGTACTTC; CDR3: CASRASVPQVETQYF
D: NA; J: TRBJ1-3; V: TRBV5-1; size: NA; DNA: TGCGCCAGCAGCACATCAGGGGTCTCTGGAAACACCATATATTTT; CDR3: CASSTSGVSGNTIYF
D: NA; J: TRBJ2-5; V: TRBV18; size: once; DNA: TGTGCCAGCTCACCATTAAAAGAGACCCAGTACTTC; CDR3: CASSPLKETQYF
D: NA; J: TRBJ2-7; V: TRBV5-1; size: NA; DNA: TGCGCCAGCAGCTTGGGAGCCCCGGGACCGAGCAATTTC; CDR3: CASSLGAPGPSNF
D: TRBD2; J: TRBJ2-1; V: TRBV5-1; size: NA; DNA: TGCGCCAGCAGAAGCGGGAGGGAGAACAATGAGCAGTTCTTC; CDR3: CASRSGRENNEQFF
D: NA; J: TRBJ2-7; V: TRBV2; size: NA; DNA: TGTGCCAGCAGGGCTGTTGGGGCCAATCCCTACGAGCAGTACTTC; CDR3: CASRAVGANPYEQYF
D: TRBD2; J: TRBJ2-5; V: TRBV7-3; size: NA; DNA: TGTGCCAGCAGCCCCAGAGCGGGGGACCTTAAGCAAGAGACCCAGTACTTC; CDR3: CASSPRAGDLKQETQYF
D: NA; J: TRBJ1-5; V: TRBV21-1; size: NA; DNA: TGTGCCAGCAGCAAATCGAGGGCAGGCCCAGAGCCCCAGCATTTT; CDR3: CASSKSRAGPEPQHF